The clone carrying this TCR beta chain came up many times. Its antigen is unknown. These data come from a study of CD8 T cells in ankylosing spondylitis. Findings of the study overall: Ankylosing spondylitis blood appeared to carry a characteristic TCR beta motif of several highly homologous variants. Prior work had noted some motif variants in reactive arthritis blood and synovial fluid.

Germline loops: CDR1 KGHDR, CDR2 SFDVKD. With 5 bases removed from V and 4 bases from J, the gap between germline ends came to 14 bases. CDR3 size: 15 residues. MiXCR, applied by TCRdb to the 5' RACE reads, yields one record per CDR3 protein. The sample yields 500,000 or so distinct CDR3 sequences, over 4% seen once. Sequenced sample: blood, either unsorted or a sorted T cell fraction (not recorded which). The chain employs TRBV24-1 and TRBJ2-1, with D tentatively TRBD2 (7 bases). The clonotype originates from a male donor with ankylosing spondylitis. Written as DNA, the CDR3 is TGTGCCACCAGTGGCAGCGGGACAAGTTACAATGAGCAGTTCTTC. Its translation is CATSGSGTSYNEQFF.